The 27 T cell receptor beta chains below all came from one sample that was sequenced in a study of blood T cell repertoires in COVID-19. Measured with immunoSEQ multiplex PCR; TCRdb has only the in-frame clones, and not every one. The table has some 210,000 clones, roughly four fifths seen once. The sequencing sample was made of peripheral blood. Every receptor here comes from a woman between 40 and 50 years old with acute or convalescent COVID-19.

The CDR3 DNA follows: TGTGCCAGCAGTCCTGAACAGGGGGCGCGAACTGAAGCTTTCTTT. This encodes CASSPEQGARTEAFF. The rearrangement links TRBV6-5 to TRBJ1-1; 9 positions agree with TRBD1. V was clipped by 5 bases and J by 5 bases; unmatched bases: 9. Germline CDR1 and CDR2: MNHEY and SVGAGI. The CDR3 is made up of 15 amino acids.

This clone was detected a few times. The chain combines TRBV10-3 with TRBJ1-1; D unresolved. Trimming left V 3 bases short and J 11 bases short, with 25 bases between. The germline gives CDR1 ENHRY, CDR2 SYGVKD. This CDR3 is built from 16 residues. The DNA for the CDR3 is TGTGCCATCAGTGAAGGCGATGACCTTGGATCGTCGGGGGCTTTCTTT. The encoded protein is CAISEGDDLGSSGAFF.

This sequence joins TRBV6-2 or TRBV6-3 and TRBJ1-1; D unresolved. From germline, CDR1 is MNHEY and CDR2 SVGEGT. The CDR3 runs 13 residues. Trimming cost V 5 bases and J 3 bases, with 10 bases left between them. Here the CDR3 reads CASSPQAYTEAFF. CDR3 nucleotides: TGTGCCAGCAGTCCCCAGGCTTACACTGAAGCTTTCTTT.

The chain employs TRBV6-4 and TRBJ2-7, with 7 bases matching TRBD1. The germline V gene encodes CDR1 MRHNA and CDR2 SNTAGT. The J segment lost 5 bases and the V segment lost 3 bases, leaving 4 bases of the junction unmatched. CDR3 length equals 13 residues. This CDR3 is CASSERQGNEQYF. The CDR3 DNA is TGTGCCAGCAGTGAAAGACAGGGCAACGAGCAGTACTTC.

The CDR3 bases are TGTGCCAGCAGCTTAATAGCGGGAGTTGGCGAGCAGTACTTC. This sequence encodes CASSLIAGVGEQYF. This chain links TRBV7-9 with TRBJ2-7; 9 bases are shared with TRBD2. There are 14 residues in the CDR3. V was clipped by 2 bases and J by 6 bases; unmatched bases: 5. CDR1 is SEHNR, CDR2 FQNEAQ, per germline (reference sequence).

The chain combines TRBV9 with TRBJ1-2; TRBD1 aligns across 10 bases. V trimming: 3 bases; J trimming: 5 bases; junction bases outside the gene matches: 10. Germline V gene lookup returns CDR1 SGDLS and CDR2 YYNGEE. The CDR3 spans 16 residues. In DNA, the CDR3 is TGTGCCAGCAGCGAGGGATTAGGGACAGGGGAATATGGCTACACCTTC. As protein: CASSEGLGTGEYGYTF.

The chain employs TRBV25-1 and TRBJ1-5, with D maybe TRBD1 (6 bases). This CDR3 contains 16 residues. In germline, CDR1 is MGHDK, CDR2 SYGVNS. V lost 1 base and J 0 bases, leaving 10 bases between the germline ends. CDR3 in amino acids: CASSESGGASNQPQHF. Written as DNA, the CDR3 is TGTGCCAGCAGTGAATCGGGGGGGGCTAGCAATCAGCCCCAGCATTTT.

J is TRBJ2-1 and V is TRBV7-3; 12 nucleotides align to TRBD2. The J segment lost 9 bases and the V segment lost 3 bases, leaving 6 bases of the junction unmatched. The length of the CDR3 is 15 residues. The germline gives CDR1 SGHTA, CDR2 FQGTGA. CDR3 sequence (DNA): TGTGCCAGCAGCTTTCTAGCGGGGGGGCCGGGTGAGCAGTTCTTC. Its protein product is CASSFLAGGPGEQFF.

The DNA of the CDR3 is TGTGCCAGCAGTTATGGGACAGGCCCAGATACGCAGTATTTT. Amino acid sequence: CASSYGTGPDTQYF. This chain joins TRBV6-6 and TRBJ2-3; the match to TRBD1 covers 8 bases. Unmatched junction bases numbered 3, after V lost 3 bases and J lost 4 bases. Germline lookup yields CDR1 MNHNY and CDR2 SVGAGI (reference sequence). The CDR3 contains 14 residues.

This clone was seen once. The chain is built from TRBV7-7 and TRBJ1-1; no reliable D call. Germline V lookup: CDR1 SSHAT, CDR2 FNYEAQ (reference sequence). This CDR3 is built from 13 residues. Trimming stripped 1 base from V and 3 bases from J, with 6 bases between. Here the CDR3 DNA reads TGTGCCAGCAGCTTAGGAGTCGACACTGAAGCTTTCTTT. Amino acid sequence: CASSLGVDTEAFF.

The chain couples TRBV18 to TRBJ2-1; D gene ambiguous. Between the trimmed V and J ends, which lost 6 bases and 2 bases, there was a span of 17 bases. Looked up from germline, CDR1 is KGHSH and CDR2 is LQKENI. The CDR3 extends over 16 amino acids. CDR3 bases: TGTGCCAGCTCCCCGACCCTCACGCGGACCTACAATGAGCAGTTCTTC. As protein: CASSPTLTRTYNEQFF.

This sequence joins TRBV7-6 and TRBJ2-7; 12 bases align to TRBD2. V was pared by 4 bases and J by 6 bases, with 7 bases of the junction left unmatched. This CDR3 spans 15 amino acids. Germline V lookup: CDR1 SGHVS, CDR2 FNYEAQ. CDR3 sequence (DNA): TGTGCCAGCAGCTCTGGGACTAGCGGGTCTTCCGAGCAGTACTTC. Translation: CASSSGTSGSSEQYF.

This clone turned up a few times. CDR3 DNA sequence: TGTGCCAGCAGCTGGGGGGGGAGTACTGAAGCTTTCTTT. It yields the protein CASSWGGSTEAFF. This chain links TRBV11-3 with TRBJ1-1, with D possibly matching TRBD1 (5 bases). The V and J ends lost 4 bases and 5 bases respectively, with 11 bases between them. This CDR3 has 13 residues. Germline lookup yields CDR1 SGHNT and CDR2 YENEEA.

This chain uses TRBV10-1 with TRBJ1-5; maybe TRBD1 (5 bases). V was cut by 0 bases and J by 3 bases, with 15 bases left in between. This CDR3 has 17 residues. The germline gives CDR1 WNHNN, CDR2 SYGVQD (reference sequence). In DNA, the CDR3 is TGCGCCAGCAGTGAGTCGCCTCGCGGAGGGGTCAATCAGCCCCAGCATTTT. Translation gives CASSESPRGGVNQPQHF.

This sequence joins TRBV11-2 and TRBJ2-7, with D possibly TRBD1 on 5 matching bases. Germline lookup yields CDR1 SGHAT and CDR2 FQNNGV. Trimming cost V 8 bases and J 2 bases, with 10 bases left between them. The CDR3 totals 12 residues. CDR3 sequence reads: CASGRVTYEQYF. Written as DNA, the CDR3 is TGTGCCAGCGGCAGGGTGACCTACGAGCAGTACTTC.

The DNA of the CDR3 is TGCGCCAGCAGCTTGCGGACTAGCACAAATCGAGAGACCCAGTACTTC. Translating it yields CASSLRTSTNRETQYF. This chain joins TRBV5-1 and TRBJ2-5, with 8 bases matching TRBD2. Germline V gives CDR1 SGHRS, CDR2 YFSETQ. J gave up 4 bases and V 1 base, and 9 bases lay outside the gene matches. This CDR3 comprises 16 residues.

The chain has TRBV30 and TRBJ2-1, with 10 bases matching TRBD2. The CDR3 has 18 residues. After removal of 0 bases from V and 7 bases from J, the junction contained 15 bases not matched to a gene. Germline lookup yields CDR1 GTSNPN and CDR2 SVGIG (reference sequence). In DNA, the CDR3 is TGTGCCTGGAGTGTACTACTAGCGGGACCGGGCCGGGTGAATGAGCAGTTCTTC. Translated, it gives CAWSVLLAGPGRVNEQFF. Looking up the rest from reference TRBV30 and TRBJ2-1 gives the full variable domain: SQTIHQWPATLVQPVGSPLSLECTVEGTSNPNLYWYRQAAGRGLQLLFYSVGIGQISSEVPQNLSASRPQDRQFILSSKKLLLSDSGFYLCAWSVLLAGPGRVNEQFFGPGTRLTVL.

The chain carries TRBV24-1 and TRBJ2-1; 8 bases are a match to TRBD1. V dropped 7 bases and J dropped 2; count of bases not matched to a gene: 9. CDR1 is KGHDR, CDR2 SFDVKD, per germline. The CDR3 has 16 amino acids. This chain's CDR3 is CATSTTGTGPYNEQFF. CDR3 sequence (DNA): TGTGCCACCAGCACGACCGGGACAGGTCCCTACAATGAGCAGTTCTTC.

This chain joins TRBV6-2 or TRBV6-3 and TRBJ1-5; 8 bases map to TRBD1. The germline V gene has CDR1 MNHEY and CDR2 SVGEGT. Trimming took 5 bases from V and 0 from J; bases not matched to a gene: 3. The CDR3 is made up of 15 amino acids. CDR3 nucleotides: TGTGCCAGCAGTGCCGACAGGGGTAGCAATCAGCCCCAGCATTTT. Translated, it gives CASSADRGSNQPQHF.

The chain has TRBV19 and TRBJ2-7; 8 bases agree with TRBD2. CDR3 length equals 14 residues. After removal of 3 bases from V and 3 bases from J, the junction contained 4 bases not matched to a gene. The germline V gene encodes CDR1 LNHDA and CDR2 SQIVND (reference sequence). The CDR3 nucleotides read TGTGCCAGTAGTATCAGCGGGGGTAACTACGAGCAGTACTTC. Its protein product is CASSISGGNYEQYF.

Many counts were recorded for this clone. This chain links TRBV5-1 with TRBJ2-5, with D uncertain. CDR3 length equals 14 residues. V gave up 4 bases and J gave up 2 bases, with 12 bases separating them. The germline V gene encodes CDR1 SGHRS and CDR2 YFSETQ. CDR3 amino acids: CASSLGRPQETQYF. CDR3 nucleotides: TGCGCCAGCAGCCTCGGTCGCCCTCAAGAGACCCAGTACTTC. Using reference TRBV5-1 and TRBJ2-5 for the parts outside the CDR3, the full variable domain is KAGVTQTPRYLIKTRGQQVTLSCSPISGHRSVSWYQQTPGQGLQFLFEYFSETQRNKGNFPGRFSGRQFSNSRSEMNVSTLELGDSALYLCASSLGRPQETQYFGPGTRLLVL.

The chain combines TRBV7-2 with TRBJ2-2; 9 bases fit TRBD2. Germline trimming cut 3 bases from V and 1 base from J; bases unmatched to any gene: 3. CDR3 length: 16 residues. CDR1 and CDR2 from the germline V gene are SGHTA and FQGNSA. CDR3 sequence reads: CASSFSSGVNTGELFF. As DNA, the CDR3 is TGTGCCAGCAGCTTTTCTAGCGGGGTGAACACCGGGGAGCTGTTTTTT.

The gene calls are TRBV10-2 and TRBJ1-1; TRBD1 is a possible D gene (6 bases). Germline V gene data show CDR1 as WSHSY and CDR2 as SAAADI. V was cut by 2 bases and J by 0 bases, with 10 bases left in between. The CDR3 runs to 15 residues. This chain's CDR3 is CASSELRGMNTEAFF. The CDR3, as DNA: TGCGCCAGCAGTGAGCTTAGGGGGATGAACACTGAAGCTTTCTTT.

This sequence joins TRBV3-1 (or the pseudogene TRBV3-2) and TRBJ1-2, with 9 bases fitting TRBD1. Germline CDR1 reads LGHDT; CDR2 reads YNNKEL (reference sequence). CDR3 size: 16 residues. The ends lost 0 bases at V and 1 base at J; junction bases unmatched: 3. The CDR3 sequence: CASSQDRQGGNYGYTF. CDR3 DNA: TGTGCCAGCAGCCAAGATAGACAGGGGGGTAACTATGGCTACACCTTC.

The rearrangement links TRBV5-1 to TRBJ2-1; 9 bases match TRBD1. The V gene's germline CDR1 is SGHRS and CDR2 YFSETQ. With V trimmed by 4 bases and J by 3 bases, 14 bases remained unmatched. The CDR3 extends over 18 amino acids. The DNA of the CDR3 is TGCGCCAGCAGCCAAGTCGGTCTACAGGGGGCGTTCTACAATGAGCAGTTCTTC. Protein product: CASSQVGLQGAFYNEQFF.

The sample holds a few counts of this clone. The chain has TRBV6-2 or TRBV6-3 and TRBJ1-1; the D is unclear. Germline CDR1 and CDR2: MNHEY and SVGEGT. V gave up 4 bases and J gave up 3 bases, with 9 bases separating them. There are 13 residues in the CDR3. The CDR3 DNA follows: TGTGCCAGCAGTTCAACATTGGACACTGAAGCTTTCTTT. Its translation is CASSSTLDTEAFF.

V usage is TRBV5-1 and J usage is TRBJ2-7; TRBD2 matches 11 bases. Germline V gene lookup returns CDR1 SGHRS and CDR2 YFSETQ. J was trimmed by 6 bases and V by 5 bases; bases with no gene match: 4. The CDR3 has 13 amino acids. The CDR3 protein is CASRKLAGVEQYF. The CDR3 region has the DNA TGCGCCAGCAGAAAACTAGCGGGGGTCGAGCAGTACTTC.